This TCR beta chain was obtained from a study of T-cell reconstitution after alpha-beta-depleted transplantation in children. From germline, CDR1 is SGHTA and CDR2 FQGNSA. This CDR3 has 16 residues. V was clipped by 3 bases and J by 2 bases; unmatched bases: 3. Researchers prepared the TCRbeta library using unique molecular identifiers, the study reports. MiXCR, applied by TCRdb to the PCR reads, yields one record per CDR3 protein. The repertoire holds 600,000 to 700,000 distinct CDR3 sequences, with roughly 17% as singletons. The starting material was PBMCs from the stem cell graft donor, obtained from the stem cell graft. This receptor was obtained from a human donor who donated a stem cell graft to a child with acute myeloid leukemia. V and J are TRBV7-2 and TRBJ2-6; 8 nucleotides agree with TRBD2. The chain's CDR3 is CASSFSGATGANVLTF. The DNA of the CDR3 is TGTGCCAGCAGCTTTAGCGGGGCTACTGGGGCCAACGTCCTGACTTTC.